This TCR beta chain was sequenced in a study of CD8 T cells in Susac syndrome. Reverse transcription of about 0.45 to 1 ug RNA was performed with random hexamers. TCRdb processed the immunoSEQ multiplex PCR reads anew with MiXCR; each CDR3 protein has one entry. The sample has 210,000 or so distinct CDR3 sequences; about 95% are singletons. V lost 2 bases, J lost 10 bases, and 20 bases lay in between. Germline CDR1 and CDR2: ENHRY and SYGVKD. The CDR3 contains 15 residues. The specimen was CD4+ T cells from PBMCs. The V and J genes are TRBV10-3 and TRBJ1-1, with D perhaps TRBD1 (5 bases). The sequence was obtained from a human donor with Susac syndrome. The CDR3 spells CAISERQTVYPPAFF. For the CDR3, the DNA is TGTGCCATCAGTGAGAGACAGACCGTCTATCCTCCAGCTTTCTTT.